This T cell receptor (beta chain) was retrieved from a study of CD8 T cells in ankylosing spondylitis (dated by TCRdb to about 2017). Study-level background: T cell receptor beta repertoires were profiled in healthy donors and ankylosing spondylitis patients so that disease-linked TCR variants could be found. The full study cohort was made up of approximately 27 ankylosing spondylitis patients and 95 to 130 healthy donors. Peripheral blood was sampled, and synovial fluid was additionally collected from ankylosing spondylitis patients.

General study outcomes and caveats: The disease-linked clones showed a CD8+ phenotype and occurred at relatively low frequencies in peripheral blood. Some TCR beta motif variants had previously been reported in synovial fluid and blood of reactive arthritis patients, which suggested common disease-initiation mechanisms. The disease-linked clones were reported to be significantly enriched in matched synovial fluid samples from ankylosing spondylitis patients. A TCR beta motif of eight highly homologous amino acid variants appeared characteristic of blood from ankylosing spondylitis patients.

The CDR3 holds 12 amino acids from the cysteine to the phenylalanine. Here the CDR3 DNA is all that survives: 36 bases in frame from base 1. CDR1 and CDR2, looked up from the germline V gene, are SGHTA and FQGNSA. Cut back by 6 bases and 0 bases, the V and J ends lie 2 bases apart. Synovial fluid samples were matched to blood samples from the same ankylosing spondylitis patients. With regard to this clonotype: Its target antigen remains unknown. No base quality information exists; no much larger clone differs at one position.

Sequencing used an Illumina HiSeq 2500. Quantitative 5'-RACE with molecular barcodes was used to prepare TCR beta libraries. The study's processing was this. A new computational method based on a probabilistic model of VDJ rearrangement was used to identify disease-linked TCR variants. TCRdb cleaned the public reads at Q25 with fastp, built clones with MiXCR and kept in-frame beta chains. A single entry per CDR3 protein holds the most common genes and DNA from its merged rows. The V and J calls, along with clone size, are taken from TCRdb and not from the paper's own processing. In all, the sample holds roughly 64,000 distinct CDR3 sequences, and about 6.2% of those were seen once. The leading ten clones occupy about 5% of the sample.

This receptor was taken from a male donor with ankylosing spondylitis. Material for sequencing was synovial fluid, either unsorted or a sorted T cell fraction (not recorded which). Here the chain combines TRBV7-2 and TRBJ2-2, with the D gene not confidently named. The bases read TGTGCCAGCAGGCCGAACACCGGGGAGCTGTTTTTT. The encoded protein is CASRPNTGELFF.